The rows below give T cell receptor beta chains drawn from one sample of a study of T cell changes during pregnancy in multiple sclerosis. The protocol was immunoSEQ multiplex PCR, while the TCRdb copy is restricted to in-frame clones and leaves out a portion. This table holds about 20,000 clones, 88% found once. This sample comprised CD8+ T cells from peripheral blood mononuclear cells, obtained in the third trimester of pregnancy. These receptor sequences come from a female donor in good health, enrolled as a control in a pregnancy study. The conserved cysteine and the conserved F or W are not part of the CDR3 here. The D gene is left open where the match is weak.

d_call: -; j_call: TRBJ2-1; v_call: TRBV5-6; cdr3_length: 13; cdr3_aa: ASSFGDFSYNEQF
d_call: TRBD1; j_call: TRBJ1-2; v_call: TRBV23-1; cdr3_length: 18; cdr3_aa: ASSQPRGGQEGELDYGYT
d_call: -; j_call: TRBJ2-3; v_call: TRBV30; cdr3_length: 14; cdr3_aa: AWSVWESTSTDTQY
d_call: -; j_call: TRBJ1-3; v_call: TRBV5-1; cdr3_length: 14; cdr3_aa: ASSLGVGQSGNTIY
d_call: TRBD1; j_call: TRBJ1-2; v_call: TRBV27; cdr3_length: 12; cdr3_aa: ASGQVKGNYGYT
d_call: -; j_call: TRBJ1-3; v_call: TRBV30; cdr3_length: 16; cdr3_aa: AWSLTLFGDMAGNTIY
d_call: -; j_call: TRBJ2-1; v_call: TRBV2; cdr3_length: 14; cdr3_aa: ASSEYDYRKAAEQF
d_call: -; j_call: TRBJ2-7; v_call: TRBV10-1; cdr3_length: 10; cdr3_aa: ASADRGNEQY
d_call: TRBD1; j_call: TRBJ1-4; v_call: TRBV4-1; cdr3_length: 12; cdr3_aa: ASSQGTGSEKLF
d_call: -; j_call: TRBJ2-1; v_call: TRBV2; cdr3_length: 10; cdr3_aa: ASQGQYNEQF
d_call: TRBD1; j_call: TRBJ2-1; v_call: TRBV6-4; cdr3_length: 11; cdr3_aa: ASGQGAGGEQF
d_call: TRBD1; j_call: TRBJ2-7; v_call: TRBV27; cdr3_length: 12; cdr3_aa: ASSSGTGGFEQY
d_call: -; j_call: TRBJ1-3; v_call: TRBV15; cdr3_length: 12; cdr3_aa: ATSRDLRSSTIY
d_call: -; j_call: TRBJ2-7; v_call: TRBV2; cdr3_length: 10; cdr3_aa: ASSDRPYEQY
d_call: TRBD2; j_call: TRBJ2-2; v_call: TRBV7-8; cdr3_length: 15; cdr3_aa: ASSTSLAGVFTGELF
d_call: TRBD1; j_call: TRBJ1-4; v_call: TRBV7-9; cdr3_length: 14; cdr3_aa: ASSPQGVWTNEKLF
d_call: TRBD1; j_call: TRBJ2-7; v_call: TRBV7-9; cdr3_length: 16; cdr3_aa: ASSSRRPGQGRGYEQY
d_call: -; j_call: TRBJ2-1; v_call: TRBV6-5; cdr3_length: 12; cdr3_aa: ASTRHGSYNEQF
d_call: TRBD1; j_call: TRBJ1-6; v_call: TRBV6-5; cdr3_length: 12; cdr3_aa: ASSYEQGGSPLH
d_call: TRBD1; j_call: TRBJ2-2; v_call: TRBV5-1; cdr3_length: 11; cdr3_aa: ASSGQGPGELF
d_call: -; j_call: TRBJ2-1; v_call: TRBV4-1; cdr3_length: 14; cdr3_aa: ASSQEGGAERNEQF
d_call: -; j_call: TRBJ2-1; v_call: TRBV11-2; cdr3_length: 14; cdr3_aa: ASSLAPTLSYNEQF
d_call: -; j_call: TRBJ2-2; v_call: TRBV30; cdr3_length: 10; cdr3_aa: TGLANTGELF
d_call: TRBD1; j_call: TRBJ1-1; v_call: TRBV11-2; cdr3_length: 13; cdr3_aa: ASSLGGTGITEAF
d_call: -; j_call: TRBJ1-1; v_call: TRBV29-1; cdr3_length: 12; cdr3_aa: SVVILPKGGEAF
d_call: TRBD2; j_call: TRBJ2-7; v_call: TRBV11-2; cdr3_length: 13; cdr3_aa: ASSSTSGGAYEQY
d_call: -; j_call: TRBJ2-3; v_call: TRBV10-3; cdr3_length: 14; cdr3_aa: AIKTGHLGGTDTQY
d_call: -; j_call: TRBJ2-1; v_call: TRBV6-5; cdr3_length: 14; cdr3_aa: ASSSTGRAAYNEQF
d_call: TRBD2; j_call: TRBJ2-1; v_call: TRBV23-1; cdr3_length: 18; cdr3_aa: ASSQSFGGRAARPFNEQF
d_call: -; j_call: TRBJ2-7; v_call: TRBV4-1; cdr3_length: 13; cdr3_aa: ASSPLHWGGYEQY
d_call: TRBD1; j_call: TRBJ1-2; v_call: TRBV27; cdr3_length: 13; cdr3_aa: ASSLSVQGALGYT
d_call: TRBD2; j_call: TRBJ2-1; v_call: TRBV4-1; cdr3_length: 14; cdr3_aa: ASRPTSVRGYNEQF
d_call: TRBD1; j_call: TRBJ1-2; v_call: TRBV19; cdr3_length: 12; cdr3_aa: ASSITGATYGYT
d_call: -; j_call: TRBJ1-1; v_call: TRBV7-3; cdr3_length: 12; cdr3_aa: ASSFSGTNTEAF
d_call: TRBD1; j_call: TRBJ2-2; v_call: TRBV9; cdr3_length: 16; cdr3_aa: ASSVLKDGTGGTGELF
d_call: -; j_call: TRBJ1-2; v_call: TRBV2; cdr3_length: 12; cdr3_aa: ASSGWQTNYGYT
d_call: -; j_call: TRBJ2-1; v_call: TRBV7-8; cdr3_length: 9; cdr3_aa: ASTAGNEQF
d_call: TRBD1; j_call: TRBJ2-1; v_call: TRBV27; cdr3_length: 14; cdr3_aa: ASRKLPTGVMDEQF